This T cell receptor (beta chain) is drawn from a study of cytomegalovirus exposure and HLA in healthy donors. TCRdb keeps only in-frame clones here, not all; method: immunoSEQ multiplex PCR. The profile covers about 120,000 clones, with about 96% appearing a single time and 1.7% taken by the ten largest. V was cut by 2 bases and J by 6 bases, with 15 bases left in between. The CDR3 runs to 15 residues. Germline V gene lookup returns CDR1 MNHNY and CDR2 SVGAGI (reference sequence). The sequence was obtained from a man aged 18 to 29 in good health and CMV-seronegative. V and J are TRBV6-6 and TRBJ2-3, with D maybe TRBD2 (6 bases). Sequencing input: PBMCs. CDR3 sequence: CASSYEAGGWDTQYF. CDR3 nucleotides: TGTGCCAGCAGTTACGAAGCGGGCGGGTGGGATACGCAGTATTTT.